This T cell receptor (beta chain) was captured by sequencing in a study of PD-1 blockade in mismatch repair-deficient tumors. All patients were mismatch repair deficient, assessed by either PCR or immunohistochemistry. Three pembrolizumab responders had their TCRs sequenced. To note about this clone: Its antigen is as yet unknown.

Sequenced by immunoSEQ multiplex PCR; TCRdb stores in-frame clones only, minus some. The sample has about 79,000 clones; about four fifths are singletons. Findings and limits, study-wide: After pembrolizumab, tumor-resident clones rose rapidly, then generally contracted before radiologic responses.

The material sequenced was peripheral blood, taken 44 weeks after starting pembrolizumab. The TCR comes from an adult with mismatch repair-deficient cancer.

CDR3 sequence: CASSHSRDRGYTDTQYF. The CDR3 nucleotides read TGTGCCAGCTCCCATAGTAGGGACAGGGGGTACACAGATACGCAGTATTTT. The genes are TRBV28 and TRBJ2-3; 11 nucleotides match TRBD1. Germline lookup yields CDR1 MDHEN and CDR2 SYDVKM. This CDR3 has 17 residues. V lost 8 bases to trimming and J lost 2 bases; unmatched junction nucleotides: 12. Full variable domain (outside the CDR3, taken from reference TRBV28 and TRBJ2-3): DVKVTQSSRYLVKRTGEKVFLECVQDMDHENMFWYRQDPGLGLRLIYFSYDVKMKEKGDIPEGYSVSREKKERFSLILESASTNQTSMYLCASSHSRDRGYTDTQYFGPGTRLTVL.